This T cell receptor (beta chain) emerged from a study of cytomegalovirus exposure and HLA in healthy donors. The PCR contained 60 Vbeta and 13 Jbeta primers. The table came from immunoSEQ multiplex PCR; TCRdb's copy has only in-frame clones and leaves some out. The profile shows fewer than 140,000 clones, less than 85% of them singletons. This clone was counted once. Its matching antigen is unknown. Study findings and constraints: In vitro checks showed that three CMV-associated chains really do target CMV antigens. Later analysis revealed greater clonal expansion in HLA-associated TCR beta chains than in equally common others. In a later analysis, an Asian-associated ancestry cluster reportedly showed fewer N-insertions than the roughly 730-donor mean. V- and J-gene trimming of TCR beta was linked (in a later analysis) to a missense DCLRE1C variant.

This CDR3 comprises 16 residues. V was clipped by 5 bases and J by 0 bases; unmatched bases: 4. Germline assignment: CDR1 LNHDA and CDR2 SQIVND (reference sequence). This TCR derives from a man aged 55 to 70 in good health and CMV-seronegative. Sequenced material: PBMCs. This chain joins TRBV19 and TRBJ2-2, with TRBD1 matching 9 bases. CDR3 sequence: CASSWDRAANTGELFF. CDR3 sequence (DNA): TGTGCCAGTAGTTGGGACAGGGCCGCGAACACCGGGGAGCTGTTTTTT.